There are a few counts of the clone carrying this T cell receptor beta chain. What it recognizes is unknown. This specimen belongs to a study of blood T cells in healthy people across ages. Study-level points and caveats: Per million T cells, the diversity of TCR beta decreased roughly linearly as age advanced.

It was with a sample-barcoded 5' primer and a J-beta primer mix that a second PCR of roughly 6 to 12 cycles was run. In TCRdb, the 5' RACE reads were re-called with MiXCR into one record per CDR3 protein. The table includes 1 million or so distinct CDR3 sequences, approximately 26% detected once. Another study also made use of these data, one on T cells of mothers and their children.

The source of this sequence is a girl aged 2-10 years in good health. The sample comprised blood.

The CDR3 sequence: CSVQETQYF. The CDR3 region has the DNA TGCAGCGTCCAAGAGACCCAGTACTTC. This chain uses TRBV29-1 with TRBJ2-5; no reliable D call. Germline CDR1 reads SQVTM; CDR2 reads ANQGSEA. V was clipped by 6 bases and J by 1 base, with 0 bases between them. This CDR3 comprises 9 residues.